These 29 T cell receptor beta chains were all obtained from the same sample, sequenced in a study of blood T cell repertoires in COVID-19. Measured with immunoSEQ multiplex PCR; TCRdb has only the in-frame clones, and not every one. The sample holds about 110,000 clones, 88% seen once. What was sequenced was peripheral blood. The receptor source for this set is a man aged 50 or older with active or convalescent COVID-19.

The chain employs TRBV3-1 (or the pseudogene TRBV3-2) and TRBJ2-1, with TRBD2 identical over 10 bases. This CDR3 contains 15 residues. Germline V gene data show CDR1 as LGHDT and CDR2 as YNNKEL (reference sequence). V lost 4 bases, J lost 9 bases, and 9 bases stayed unmatched. The CDR3 nucleotides read TGTGCCAGCAGCCCTAATGGACTAGCGGTTTCTGAGCAGTTCTTC. It is translated as CASSPNGLAVSEQFF.

V gene TRBV6-5 combines with J gene TRBJ1-3; perhaps TRBD1 as D (5 bases). The germline CDR1 and CDR2 sequences are MNHEY and SVGAGI. Trimming pared 8 bases from V and 3 bases from J, leaving 11 bases between. CDR3 length: 13 amino acids. CDR3 sequence: CASQGGGGNTIYF. The CDR3 bases are TGTGCCAGCCAGGGAGGAGGTGGAAACACCATATATTTT.

The chain has TRBV6-5 and TRBJ1-1; 10 bases fit TRBD1. This CDR3 region has 14 residues. Unmatched junction bases numbered 5, after V lost 5 bases and J lost 5 bases. Germline values: CDR1 MNHEY, CDR2 SVGAGI. CDR3 region: CASSTLDRGTEAFF. The CDR3 bases are TGTGCCAGCAGTACTCTGGACAGGGGGACTGAAGCTTTCTTT.

The chain couples TRBV6-6 to TRBJ2-5; D possibly corresponds to TRBD1 (6 bases). This CDR3 has 15 amino acids. Trimming removed 0 bases at V and 0 bases at J, with 8 bases between. CDR1 is MNHNY and CDR2 is SVGAGI in the germline V gene (reference sequence). CDR3 nucleotides: TGTGCCAGCAGTTACTCGGACAGATACCAAGAGACCCAGTACTTC. Translating gives CASSYSDRYQETQYF.

The chain employs TRBV4-3 and TRBJ2-7; tentatively, D is TRBD1 (6 bases). CDR1 LGHNA and CDR2 YSLEER come from the germline V gene. The CDR3 has 14 residues. V lost 4 bases and J 3 bases, leaving 13 bases between the germline ends. The CDR3 protein is CASSRTGSSYEQYF. CDR3 DNA: TGCGCCAGCAGCCGAACAGGGTCAAGCTACGAGCAGTACTTC.

This clone was observed a single time. This rearrangement joins TRBV2 to TRBJ1-1; D is ambiguous. This CDR3 region has 14 residues. V dropped 6 bases and J dropped 5 bases, with 16 bases sitting between them. The germline gives CDR1 SNHLY, CDR2 FYNNEI. The CDR3 here is CASRYRVRETEAFF. CDR3 DNA sequence: TGTGCCAGCAGGTACCGGGTTCGGGAGACTGAAGCTTTCTTT.

The chain combines TRBV10-3 with TRBJ2-1; D unresolved. Germline V gene sequence: CDR1 ENHRY, CDR2 SYGVKD. The CDR3 runs 14 residues. The V end lost 0 bases, the J end lost 3 bases, and 6 bases lay between the germline ends. CDR3 region: CAISESSVYNEQFF. CDR3 nucleotide sequence: TGTGCCATCAGTGAGTCGTCAGTCTACAATGAGCAGTTCTTC.

The chain recombines TRBV9 with TRBJ1-1, with 9 bases matching TRBD1. This CDR3 spans 16 amino acids. In germline, CDR1 is SGDLS, CDR2 YYNGEE. J was trimmed by 0 bases and V by 3 bases; bases with no gene match: 6. CDR3 residues: CASSDNRGHLNTEAFF. The CDR3 nucleotides are TGTGCCAGCAGCGATAACAGGGGGCACTTGAACACTGAAGCTTTCTTT.

Only one count was recorded for this clone. This chain links TRBV5-8 with TRBJ2-7, with D perhaps matching TRBD1 (5 bases). The CDR3 loop spans 15 amino acids. Germline-derived CDR1 and CDR2 are SGHTS and YDEGEE. Trimming cost V 4 bases and J 3 bases, with 17 bases left between them. The CDR3 nucleotides read TGTGCCAGCAGCGCTGGACATTGGGGTGACTACGAGCAGTACTTC. Translation gives CASSAGHWGDYEQYF.

This chain links TRBV5-8 with TRBJ2-7; the D gene is possibly TRBD2 (5 bases). The CDR3 has 14 residues. V was clipped by 3 bases and J by 0 bases, with 10 bases between them. Germline CDR1 reads SGHTS; CDR2 reads YDEGEE. In DNA form, the CDR3 reads TGTGCCAGCAGCTCGGAAGGGAGCTCCTACGAGCAGTACTTC. It codes for CASSSEGSSYEQYF. Based on the CDR3 plus reference TRBV5-8 and TRBJ2-7, the full variable domain is EAGVTQSPTHLIKTRGQQATLRCSPISGHTSVYWYQQALGLGLQFLLWYDEGEERNRGNFPPRFSGRQFPNYSSELNVNALELEDSALYLCASSSEGSSYEQYFGPGTRLTVT.

This chain joins TRBV15 and TRBJ2-7; TRBD2 matches 11 bases. The CDR3 has 17 residues. The germline CDR1 and CDR2 sequences are LNHNV and YYDKDF (reference sequence). The V segment lost 3 bases and the J segment 0 bases; nucleotides outside the gene matches: 7. The CDR3 spells CATSRVGTSGVSYEQYF. CDR3 nucleotide sequence: TGTGCCACCAGCAGGGTAGGGACTAGCGGAGTCTCCTACGAGCAGTACTTC.

The chain employs TRBV28 and TRBJ2-7; 12 bases fit TRBD2. With 8 bases clipped from V and 7 bases from J, the junction kept 15 bases outside the gene matches. Germline V CDR1 and CDR2: MDHEN, SYDVKM. The CDR3 is 16 residues long. The CDR3 loop reads CASETSGSNRAGEQYF. As DNA, the CDR3 is TGTGCCAGCGAGACTAGCGGGAGTAATCGGGCGGGTGAGCAGTACTTC. Full variable domain (missing parts from reference TRBV28 and TRBJ2-7): DVKVTQSSRYLVKRTGEKVFLECVQDMDHENMFWYRQDPGLGLRLIYFSYDVKMKEKGDIPEGYSVSREKKERFSLILESASTNQTSMYLCASETSGSNRAGEQYFGPGTRLTVT.

This clone was observed once. This chain uses TRBV5-4 with TRBJ2-5; 8 nucleotides line up with TRBD1. The CDR3 covers 12 residues. Trimming cost V 8 bases and J 4 bases; bases outside gene matches: 4. CDR1 SGHNT and CDR2 YYREEE come from the germline V gene (reference sequence). The DNA of the CDR3 is TGTGCCAGGGGGACAGGCGGAGAGACCCAGTACTTC. Encoded protein: CARGTGGETQYF.

The chain couples TRBV3-1 (or the pseudogene TRBV3-2) to TRBJ2-5, with 7 bases identical to TRBD2. CDR1 is LGHDT, CDR2 YNNKEL, per germline (reference sequence). This CDR3 region has 14 residues. V dropped 4 bases and J dropped 4; count of bases not matched to a gene: 6. The CDR3 sequence is CASSPAGVLETQYF. DNA of the CDR3: TGTGCCAGCAGCCCCGCGGGGGTTTTAGAGACCCAGTACTTC.

In DNA, the CDR3 is TGTGCCAGCCAGGGACAGGCGGCTGAAGCTTTCTTT. This encodes CASQGQAAEAFF. The V and J genes are TRBV19 and TRBJ1-1; 8 nucleotides match TRBD1. The trim removed 9 bases at V and 6 bases at J, leaving 6 bases unmatched. The CDR3 is made up of 12 amino acids. Per the germline V gene, CDR1 is LNHDA and CDR2 is SQIVND (reference sequence).

This chain connects TRBV4-3 to TRBJ1-6, with a weak D call TRBD1 (5 bases). The V end was cut by 0 bases, the J end by 6 bases, with 18 bases between. The CDR3 runs 18 residues. CDR1 is LGHNA and CDR2 is YSLEER in the germline V gene. CDR3 DNA sequence: TGCGCCAGCAGCCAAGATGGGGGGAAAGGACGGGTTAATTCACCCCTCCACTTT. Its translation is CASSQDGGKGRVNSPLHF.

The CDR3 sequence is CASSPDSLTGNTIYF. CDR3 nucleotide sequence: TGTGCCAGCAGTCCCGACTCCCTAACTGGAAACACCATATATTTT. J is TRBJ1-3 and V is TRBV6-5; D not resolved. The CDR3 extends over 15 amino acids. CDR1 is MNHEY, CDR2 SVGAGI, per germline. V gave up 5 bases and J gave up 2 bases, with 13 bases separating them.

The rearrangement uses TRBV28 and TRBJ2-4; D may be TRBD2 (5 bases). Trimming removed 6 bases from V and 7 bases from J, with 16 bases in between. In germline, CDR1 is MDHEN, CDR2 SYDVKM. This CDR3 contains 14 residues. For the CDR3, the DNA is TGTGCCAGCAGCCCTCGGGCGGGCGGGAACATTCAGTACTTC. Amino acids: CASSPRAGGNIQYF.

This clone was observed a single time. The V call is TRBV3-1 (or the pseudogene TRBV3-2), the J call TRBJ2-7, with 11 bases that match TRBD2. CDR1 and CDR2 (germline): LGHDT, YNNKEL (reference sequence). The CDR3 extends over 16 amino acids. Germline trimming cut 4 bases from V and 5 bases from J; bases unmatched to any gene: 10. The CDR3 region has the DNA TGTGCCAGCAGCCGAAGGCGGGTAGCGGGAGGGAACGAGCAGTACTTC. Translated, it gives CASSRRRVAGGNEQYF.

The chain is built from TRBV6-6 and TRBJ1-1, with a possible D match to TRBD1 (5 bases). V lost 2 bases, J lost 0 bases, and 7 bases lay in between. CDR3 length: 14 amino acids. Germline-derived CDR1 and CDR2 are MNHNY and SVGAGI (reference sequence). The CDR3 sequence is CASSYTGVNTEAFF. The DNA of the CDR3 is TGTGCCAGCAGTTACACAGGCGTGAACACTGAAGCTTTCTTT.

The V call is TRBV24-1, the J call TRBJ2-2; 7 nucleotides line up with TRBD2. Germline V gene lookup returns CDR1 KGHDR and CDR2 SFDVKD. Unmatched junction bases numbered 12, after V lost 0 bases and J lost 6 bases. This CDR3 has 18 amino acids. The CDR3 sequence: CATSDLQGAGEVPGELFF. DNA of the CDR3: TGTGCCACCAGTGATTTGCAAGGCGCGGGGGAAGTACCCGGGGAGCTGTTTTTT.

The chain employs TRBV21-1 and TRBJ1-2; TRBD1 is the table's D call and was not checked against the DNA. TRBV21-1 is a pseudogene locus. The CDR3 extends over 21 amino acids. This CDR3 reads CASSKARRIRDRVYTLYGYTF. The CDR3 coding sequence is TGTGCCAGCAGCAAAGCTCGGCGCATCCGGGACAGGGTATATACTCTCTATGGCTACACCTTC.

The rearrangement joins TRBV2 to TRBJ2-7; tentatively, D is TRBD2 (6 bases). The germline gives CDR1 SNHLY, CDR2 FYNNEI. The CDR3 length is 13 residues. Trimming removed 6 bases at V and 2 bases at J, with 11 bases between. CDR3 loop: CASSPRLAYEQYF. The CDR3 bases are TGTGCCAGCAGCCCCAGACTAGCCTACGAGCAGTACTTC.

The chain joins TRBV6-2 or TRBV6-3 to TRBJ2-7, with D tentatively TRBD1 (6 bases). The germline V gene encodes CDR1 MNHEY and CDR2 SVGEGT. Trimming shortened V by 6 bases and J by 4 bases, and 13 bases separated the two germline ends. The CDR3 extends over 13 amino acids. CDR3 protein: CASSVLRGYEQYF. CDR3 nucleotide sequence: TGTGCCAGCAGCGTCCTGAGGGGGTACGAGCAGTACTTC.

This chain links TRBV7-9 with TRBJ1-3, with 8 bases fitting TRBD1. The CDR3 is made up of 16 amino acids. V lost 2 bases, J lost 3 bases, and 6 bases stayed unmatched. Germline V gives CDR1 SEHNR, CDR2 FQNEAQ (reference sequence). This CDR3 is CASSLWAGGGGNTIYF. The CDR3 region has the DNA TGTGCCAGCAGCTTATGGGCAGGGGGCGGTGGAAACACCATATATTTT.

The gene calls are TRBV12-3 or TRBV12-4 and TRBJ2-2; TRBD2 might be the D (5 bases). The ends were cut back, 9 bases at V and 2 bases at J, with 10 bases in the middle. The CDR3 runs to 13 residues. The CDR3 sequence is CASTRGNTGELFF. CDR3 coding DNA: TGTGCCAGTACCCGGGGTAACACCGGGGAGCTGTTTTTT.

The chain employs TRBV19 and TRBJ2-2, with D maybe TRBD2 (6 bases). The CDR3 is made up of 15 amino acids. With 1 base removed from V and 7 bases from J, the gap between germline ends came to 13 bases. The germline V gene has CDR1 LNHDA and CDR2 SQIVND (reference sequence). CDR3 coding DNA: TGTGCCAGTAGTATAGCGGGAGATGGTAACGGGGAGCTGTTTTTT. Its protein product is CASSIAGDGNGELFF.

The chain couples TRBV28 to TRBJ1-5; TRBD1 aligns across 12 bases. Per the germline V gene, CDR1 is MDHEN and CDR2 is SYDVKM. The CDR3 spans 20 residues. Trimming cost V 4 bases and J 1 base; bases outside gene matches: 14. CDR3 DNA: TGTGCCAGCAGTTCCCCCCGGGACAGGGGGCGACTGAGAAGCAATCAGCCCCAGCATTTT. Its protein is CASSSPRDRGRLRSNQPQHF.

The chain is built from TRBV5-1 and TRBJ2-7; D unresolved. CDR3 length: 12 amino acids. Trimming cost V 4 bases and J 3 bases, with 8 bases left between them. Germline V gene data show CDR1 as SGHRS and CDR2 as YFSETQ. In DNA, the CDR3 is TGCGCCAGCAGCATGGGCGACTACGAGCAGTACTTC. Translation gives CASSMGDYEQYF.